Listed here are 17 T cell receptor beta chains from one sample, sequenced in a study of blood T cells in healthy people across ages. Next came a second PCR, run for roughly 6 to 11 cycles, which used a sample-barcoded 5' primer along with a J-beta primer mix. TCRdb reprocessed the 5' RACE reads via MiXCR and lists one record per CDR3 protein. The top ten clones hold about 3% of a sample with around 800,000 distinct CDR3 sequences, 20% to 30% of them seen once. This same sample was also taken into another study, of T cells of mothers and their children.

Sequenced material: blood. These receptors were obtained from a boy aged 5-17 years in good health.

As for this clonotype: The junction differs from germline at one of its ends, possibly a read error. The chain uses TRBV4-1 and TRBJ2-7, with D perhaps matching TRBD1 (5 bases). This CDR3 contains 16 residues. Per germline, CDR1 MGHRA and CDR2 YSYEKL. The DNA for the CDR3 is TGCGCCAGCAGCCAAGTGGGCGAAGCAGGGAACTACGAGCGGTACTTC. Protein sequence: CASSQVGEAGNYERYF.

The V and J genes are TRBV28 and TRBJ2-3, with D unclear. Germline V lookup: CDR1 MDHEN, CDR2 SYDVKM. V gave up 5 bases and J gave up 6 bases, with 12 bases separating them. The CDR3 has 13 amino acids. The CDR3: CASSPRSSDTQYF. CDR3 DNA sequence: TGTGCCAGCAGTCCGCGCTCTTCGGATACGCAGTATTTT.

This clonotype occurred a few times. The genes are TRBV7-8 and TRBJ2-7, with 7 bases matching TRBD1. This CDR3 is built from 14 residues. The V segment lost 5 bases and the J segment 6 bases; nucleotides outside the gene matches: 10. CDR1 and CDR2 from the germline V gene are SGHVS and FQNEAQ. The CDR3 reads CASSRGTERREQYF. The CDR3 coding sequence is TGTGCCAGCAGCCGTGGGACAGAGCGACGCGAGCAGTACTTC.

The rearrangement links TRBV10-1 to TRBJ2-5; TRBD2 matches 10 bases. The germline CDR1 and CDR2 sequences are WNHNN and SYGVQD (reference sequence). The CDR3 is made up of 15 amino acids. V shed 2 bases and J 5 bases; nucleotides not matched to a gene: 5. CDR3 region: CASSEDSGGPETQYF. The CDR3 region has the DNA TGCGCCAGCAGTGAGGATAGCGGGGGGCCCGAGACCCAGTACTTC.

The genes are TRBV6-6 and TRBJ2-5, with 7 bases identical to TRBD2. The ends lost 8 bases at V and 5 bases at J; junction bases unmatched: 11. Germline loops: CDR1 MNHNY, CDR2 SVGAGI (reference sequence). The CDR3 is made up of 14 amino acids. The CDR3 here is CASGERGGLETQYF. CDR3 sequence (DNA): TGTGCCAGCGGTGAGCGGGGAGGGTTGGAGACCCAGTACTTC.

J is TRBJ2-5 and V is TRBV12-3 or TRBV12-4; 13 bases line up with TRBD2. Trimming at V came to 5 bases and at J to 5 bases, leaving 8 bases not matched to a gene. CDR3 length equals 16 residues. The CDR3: CASSLLAGGPRETQYF. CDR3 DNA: TGTGCCAGCAGTCTACTAGCGGGGGGGCCGCGGGAGACCCAGTACTTC.

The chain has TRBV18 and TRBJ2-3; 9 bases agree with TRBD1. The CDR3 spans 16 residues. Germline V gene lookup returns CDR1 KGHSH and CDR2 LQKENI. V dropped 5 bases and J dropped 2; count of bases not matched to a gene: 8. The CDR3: CASSEQGAAHTDTQYF. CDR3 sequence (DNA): TGTGCCAGCTCAGAACAGGGGGCGGCCCACACAGATACGCAGTATTTT.

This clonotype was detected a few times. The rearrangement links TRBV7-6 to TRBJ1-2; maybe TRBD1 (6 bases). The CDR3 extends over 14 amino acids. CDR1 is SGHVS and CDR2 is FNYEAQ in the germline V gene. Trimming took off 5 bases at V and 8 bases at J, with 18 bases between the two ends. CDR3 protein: CASSGGGLQLGYTF. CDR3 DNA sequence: TGTGCCAGCAGCGGGGGGGGGCTCCAACTGGGCTACACCTTC.

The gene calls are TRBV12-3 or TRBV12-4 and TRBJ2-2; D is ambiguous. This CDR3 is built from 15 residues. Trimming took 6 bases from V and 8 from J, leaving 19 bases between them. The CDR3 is CASSPTALVRGELFF. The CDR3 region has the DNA TGTGCCAGCAGCCCTACAGCGTTGGTGCGAGGGGAGCTGTTTTTT.

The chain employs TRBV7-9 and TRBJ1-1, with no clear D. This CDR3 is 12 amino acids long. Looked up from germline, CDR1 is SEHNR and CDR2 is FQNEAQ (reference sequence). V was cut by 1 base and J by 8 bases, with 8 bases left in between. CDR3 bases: TGTGCCAGCAGCTTAGGGGTAGAAGAAGCTTTCTTT. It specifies CASSLGVEEAFF.

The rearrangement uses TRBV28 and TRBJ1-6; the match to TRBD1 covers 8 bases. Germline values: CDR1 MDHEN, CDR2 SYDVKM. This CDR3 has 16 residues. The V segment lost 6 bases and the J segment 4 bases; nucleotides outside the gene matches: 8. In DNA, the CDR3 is TGTGCCAGCAGCCGCACCACAGGGGGTTATAATTCACCCCTCCACTTT. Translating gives CASSRTTGGYNSPLHF.

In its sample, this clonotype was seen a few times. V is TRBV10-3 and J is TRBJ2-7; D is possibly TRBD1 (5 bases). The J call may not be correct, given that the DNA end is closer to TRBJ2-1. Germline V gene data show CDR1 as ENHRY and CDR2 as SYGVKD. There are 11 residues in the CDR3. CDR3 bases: TGTGCCATCAGTGTAGGGGATGAGCAGTTCTTC. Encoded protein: CAISVGDEQFF.

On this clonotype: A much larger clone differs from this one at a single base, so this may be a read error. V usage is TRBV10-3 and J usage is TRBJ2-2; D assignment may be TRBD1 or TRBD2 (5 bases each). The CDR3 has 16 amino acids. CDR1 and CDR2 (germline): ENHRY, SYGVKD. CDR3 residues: CAIRESRDANTGELFF. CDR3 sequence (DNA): TGTGCCATCCGTGAGTCGAGGGACGCCAACACCGGGGAGCTGTTTTTT.

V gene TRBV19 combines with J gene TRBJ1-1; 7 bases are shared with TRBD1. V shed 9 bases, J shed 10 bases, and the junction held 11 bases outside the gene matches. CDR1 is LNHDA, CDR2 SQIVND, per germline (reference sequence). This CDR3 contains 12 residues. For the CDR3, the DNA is TGTGCCAGCGTACAGGGGCAGGGTGCAGCTTTCTTT. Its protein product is CASVQGQGAAFF. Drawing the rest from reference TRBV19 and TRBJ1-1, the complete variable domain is DGGITQSPKYLFRKEGQNVTLSCEQNLNHDAMYWYRQDPGQGLRLIYYSQIVNDFQKGDIAEGYSVSREKKESFPLTVTSAQKNPTAFYLCASVQGQGAAFFGQGTRLTVV.

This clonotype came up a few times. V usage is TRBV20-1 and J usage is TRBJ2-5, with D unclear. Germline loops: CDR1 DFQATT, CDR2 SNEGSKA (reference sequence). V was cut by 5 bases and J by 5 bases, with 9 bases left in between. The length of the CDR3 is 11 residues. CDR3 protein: CSAPQRETQYF. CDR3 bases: TGCAGTGCTCCCCAAAGGGAGACCCAGTACTTC.

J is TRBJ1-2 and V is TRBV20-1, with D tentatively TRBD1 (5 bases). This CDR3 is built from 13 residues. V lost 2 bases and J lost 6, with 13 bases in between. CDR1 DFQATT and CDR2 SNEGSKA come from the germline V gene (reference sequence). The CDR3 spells CSARRQGIHGYTF. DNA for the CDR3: TGCAGTGCTAGAAGGCAGGGAATACATGGCTACACCTTC.

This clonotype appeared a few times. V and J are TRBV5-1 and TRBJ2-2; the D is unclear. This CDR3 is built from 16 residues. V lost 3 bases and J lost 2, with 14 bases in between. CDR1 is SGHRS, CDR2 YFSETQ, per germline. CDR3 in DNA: TGCGCCAGCAGCTCACCCCTGGTGAGCAACACCGGGGAGCTGTTTTTT. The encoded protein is CASSSPLVSNTGELFF.